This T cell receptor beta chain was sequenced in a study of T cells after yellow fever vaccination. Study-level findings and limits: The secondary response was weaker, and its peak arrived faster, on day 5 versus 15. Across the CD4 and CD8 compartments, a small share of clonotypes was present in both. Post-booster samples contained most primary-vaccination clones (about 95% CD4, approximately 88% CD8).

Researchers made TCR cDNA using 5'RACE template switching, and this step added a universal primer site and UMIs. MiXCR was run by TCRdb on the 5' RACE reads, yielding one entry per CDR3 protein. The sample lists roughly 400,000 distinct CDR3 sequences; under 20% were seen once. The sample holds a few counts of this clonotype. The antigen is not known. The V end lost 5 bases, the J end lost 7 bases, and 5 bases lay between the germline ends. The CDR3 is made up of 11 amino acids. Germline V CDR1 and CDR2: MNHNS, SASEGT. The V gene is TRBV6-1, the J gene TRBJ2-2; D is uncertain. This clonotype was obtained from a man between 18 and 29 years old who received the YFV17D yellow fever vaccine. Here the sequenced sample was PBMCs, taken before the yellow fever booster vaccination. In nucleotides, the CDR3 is TGTGCCAGCAGTCGGGTCGGGGAGCTGTTTTTT. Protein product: CASSRVGELFF.